The 21 T cell receptor beta chains reported below all come from one sample, sequenced in a study of early T cells in non-severe SARS-CoV-2 infection. A single record per CDR3 protein comes from TCRdb applying MiXCR to the 5' RACE reads. The data show 34,000 or so distinct CDR3 sequences, around 9% seen once. The sequencing input was whole blood. The receptors originated from an adult who was a healthcare worker with PCR-confirmed SARS-CoV-2 infection or an uninfected control (not recorded which).

This clonotype was detected many times. The V gene is TRBV11-1, the J gene TRBJ2-1, with 8 bases that match TRBD1. Germline V gene lookup returns CDR1 SGHAT and CDR2 FQDESV (reference sequence). After removal of 5 bases from V and 7 bases from J, the junction contained 7 bases not matched to a gene. CDR3 length: 14 amino acids. The CDR3 nucleotides are TGTGCCAGCAGCCGGTCAGGGGGCAGGAATGAGCAGTTCTTC. Residues: CASSRSGGRNEQFF.

This clonotype showed up many times. This chain joins TRBV2 and TRBJ2-3, with D possibly matching TRBD1 (5 bases). Between the trimmed V and J ends, which lost 3 bases and 0 bases, there was a span of 10 bases. This CDR3 has 15 amino acids. The V gene's germline CDR1 is SNHLY and CDR2 FYNNEI. CDR3 coding DNA: TGTGCCAGCAGTGATGTAGGGGAAAGCACAGATACGCAGTATTTT. Encoded protein: CASSDVGESTDTQYF. The full variable domain, its missing parts supplied by reference TRBV2 and TRBJ2-3, is EPEVTQTPSHQVTQMGQEVILRCVPISNHLYFYWYRQILGQKVEFLVSFYNNEISEKSEIFDDQFSVERPDGSNFTLKIRSTKLEDSAMYFCASSDVGESTDTQYFGPGTRLTVL.

This clonotype was counted many times. The chain employs TRBV7-8 and TRBJ2-5; TRBD1 matches at 7 bases. From germline, CDR1 is SGHVS and CDR2 FQNEAQ. The CDR3 covers 14 residues. Trimming at V came to 6 bases and at J to 2 bases, leaving 6 bases not matched to a gene. In DNA form, the CDR3 reads TGTGCCAGCAGTTACCGGGACAGTCAAGAGACCCAGTACTTC. It is translated as CASSYRDSQETQYF.

There are many counts of this clonotype. The chain has TRBV18 and TRBJ2-6, with D possibly being TRBD1 (6 bases). The CDR3 totals 18 residues. CDR1 is KGHSH and CDR2 is LQKENI in the germline V gene. Trimming shortened V by 3 bases and J by 4 bases, and 19 bases separated the two germline ends. This chain's CDR3 is CASSPWDTGPRGANVLTF. The CDR3, as DNA: TGTGCCAGCTCACCGTGGGACACAGGCCCGCGGGGGGCCAACGTCCTGACTTTC.

Many counts were recorded for this clonotype. The rearrangement joins TRBV20-1 to TRBJ2-3; no definite D call. The CDR3 has 14 amino acids. From germline, CDR1 is DFQATT and CDR2 SNEGSKA (reference sequence). Trimming took 0 bases from V and 0 from J, leaving 7 bases between them. The CDR3 region has the DNA TGCAGTGCTAGAGATGGGCAAAGCACAGATACGCAGTATTTT. Translation: CSARDGQSTDTQYF.

In its sample, this clonotype was seen many times. V and J are TRBV18 and TRBJ2-3; D gene unclear. The germline V gene has CDR1 KGHSH and CDR2 LQKENI. The V gene lost 8 bases and the J gene lost 2 bases, with 5 bases spanning the gap. CDR3 length: 11 amino acids. The DNA for the CDR3 is TGTGCCAGCCGAAACACAGATACGCAGTATTTT. This encodes CASRNTDTQYF.

This rearrangement joins TRBV6-6 to TRBJ1-2, with a possible D match to TRBD1 (6 bases). The germline V gene encodes CDR1 MNHNY and CDR2 SVGAGI (reference sequence). Between the trimmed V and J ends, which lost 11 bases and 4 bases, there was a span of 11 bases. The length of the CDR3 is 11 residues. CDR3 nucleotide sequence: TGTGCCGCGGGGGCGGGCTATGGCTACACCTTC. Amino acids: CAAGAGYGYTF.

This clonotype was seen many times. This sequence joins TRBV6-2 or TRBV6-3 and TRBJ1-5; possible D gene TRBD1, 5 bases. The CDR3 extends over 17 amino acids. Trimming took off 2 bases at V and 2 bases at J, with 16 bases between the two ends. Germline CDR1 reads MNHEY; CDR2 reads SVGEGT. The CDR3 loop is CASSYGAGPPGNQPQHF. The CDR3, as DNA: TGTGCCAGCAGTTACGGGGCAGGACCCCCAGGCAATCAGCCCCAGCATTTT.

The sample holds many counts of this clonotype. The V call is TRBV7-2, the J call TRBJ1-4; D gene uncertain. Germline CDR1 is SGHTA and CDR2 is FQGNSA. CDR3 length: 13 amino acids. The V end lost 5 bases, the J end lost 5 bases, and 9 bases lay between the germline ends. The CDR3 is CASSLDGNEKLFF. The CDR3 DNA follows: TGTGCCAGCAGCCTTGACGGAAATGAAAAACTGTTTTTT. The variable domain in full, completed from reference TRBV7-2 and TRBJ1-4, reads GAGVSQSPSNKVTEKGKDVELRCDPISGHTALYWYRQSLGQGLEFLIYFQGNSAPDKSGLPSDRFSAERTGGSVSTLTIQRTQQEDSAVYLCASSLDGNEKLFFGSGTQLSVL.

The rearrangement joins TRBV5-4 to TRBJ2-6; 7 bases align to TRBD1. CDR3 length: 15 amino acids. Germline trimming cut 6 bases from V and 1 base from J; bases unmatched to any gene: 4. The germline V gene has CDR1 SGHNT and CDR2 YYREEE (reference sequence). CDR3 loop: CASTPGGSGANVLTF. The CDR3 bases are TGTGCCAGCACCCCAGGGGGATCTGGGGCCAACGTCCTGACTTTC.

V is TRBV10-2 and J is TRBJ1-1; D not certain. V lost 4 bases and J 3 bases, leaving 9 bases between the germline ends. The CDR3 has 13 residues. CDR1 and CDR2 from the germline V gene are WSHSY and SAAADI. CDR3 protein: CASSVRIDTEAFF. The CDR3 DNA reads as TGCGCCAGCAGTGTTAGAATAGACACTGAAGCTTTCTTT.

This clonotype was detected ten times or more. The chain couples TRBV5-4 to TRBJ2-3, with 9 bases identical to TRBD2. J lost 4 bases, V lost 7 bases, and 13 bases had no gene match. Per germline, CDR1 SGHNT and CDR2 YYREEE (reference sequence). CDR3 length: 16 amino acids. The CDR3 spells CASYLSGGPGADTQYF. In DNA, the CDR3 is TGTGCCAGCTACCTCAGCGGGGGGCCTGGGGCAGATACGCAGTATTTT. Full variable domain (rest looked up from reference TRBV5-4 and TRBJ2-3): ETGVTQSPTHLIKTRGQQVTLRCSSQSGHNTVSWYQQALGQGPQFIFQYYREEENGRGNFPPRFSGLQFPNYSSELNVNALELDDSALYLCASYLSGGPGADTQYFGPGTRLTVL.

Ten or more counts support this clonotype. CDR3 in amino acids: CASSYSMFLRRVHSGNTIYF. The DNA for the CDR3 is TGTGCCAGCAGTTACTCGATGTTTTTGCGGCGGGTCCACTCTGGAAACACCATATATTTT. The V gene is TRBV6-2 or TRBV6-3, the J gene TRBJ1-3, with D unresolved. CDR1 is MNHEY and CDR2 is SVGEGT in the germline V gene. CDR3 length: 20 amino acids. Between the trimmed V and J ends, which lost 0 bases and 0 bases, there was a span of 21 bases.

This clonotype has ten or more counts. This chain connects TRBV3-1 to TRBJ1-5; D perhaps matches TRBD1 (5 bases). The length of the CDR3 is 13 residues. V lost 3 bases and J 6 bases, leaving 9 bases between the germline ends. Germline lookup yields CDR1 LGHDT and CDR2 YNNKEL (reference sequence). In DNA form, the CDR3 reads TGTGCCAGCAGCCAGGGGGTAGGTCAGCCCCAGCATTTT. This encodes CASSQGVGQPQHF.

This clonotype was seen repeatedly, ten times or more. This rearrangement joins TRBV2 to TRBJ1-3; D remains ambiguous. V was pared by 5 bases and J by 0 bases, with 11 bases between. The CDR3 contains 15 residues. Germline-derived CDR1 and CDR2 are SNHLY and FYNNEI. CDR3 amino acids: CASSTWPDSGNTIYF. In nucleotides, the CDR3 is TGTGCCAGCAGTACCTGGCCAGACTCTGGAAACACCATATATTTT.

This clonotype was counted many times. This chain links TRBV11-3 with TRBJ2-4; 9 positions agree with TRBD2. This CDR3 spans 20 amino acids. Losses at the gene ends were 1 base for V and 0 bases for J; bases not matched to a gene: 13. Germline V gene data show CDR1 as SGHNT and CDR2 as YENEEA. The CDR3 region has the DNA TGTGCCAGCAGCTTAGGACGGGTAGCGGGGGTTCCCCTAGCCAAAAACATTCAGTACTTC. Translating it yields CASSLGRVAGVPLAKNIQYF.

This clonotype was detected many times. In DNA, the CDR3 is TGCAGTGCTAGAGATAGTCCTGAAGCTTTCTTT. Protein product: CSARDSPEAFF. V and J are TRBV20-1 and TRBJ1-1; the D is unclear. Germline lookup yields CDR1 DFQATT and CDR2 SNEGSKA (reference sequence). The CDR3 is 11 amino acids. V was shortened by 0 bases and J by 6 bases, with 5 bases between the two germline ends.

The chain carries TRBV29-1 and TRBJ2-1; D is unclear. This CDR3 has 13 amino acids. Germline V gene lookup returns CDR1 SQVTM and CDR2 ANQGSEA. Trimming took 3 bases from V and 6 from J, leaving 12 bases between them. In DNA, the CDR3 is TGCAGCGTTGAGAACTGGATTAGCAATGAGCAGTTCTTC. It codes for CSVENWISNEQFF.

This clonotype appeared many times. The chain joins TRBV2 to TRBJ2-5; 9 bases agree with TRBD2. The CDR3 spans 16 residues. Germline V CDR1 and CDR2: SNHLY, FYNNEI. Germline trimming cut 3 bases from V and 5 bases from J; bases unmatched to any gene: 10. DNA of the CDR3: TGTGCCAGCAGTGATTCGGGACTAGCCCGCAAGGAGACCCAGTACTTC. This sequence encodes CASSDSGLARKETQYF.

This clonotype turned up a few times. The J gene is TRBJ2-5, the V gene TRBV29-1; no definite D call. The CDR3 spans 14 residues. Germline CDR1 SQVTM, CDR2 ANQGSEA. V lost 0 bases and J 5 bases, leaving 13 bases between the germline ends. In DNA, the CDR3 is TGCAGCGTTGAAGATCTTCGCGGATGGGAGACCCAGTACTTC. This encodes CSVEDLRGWETQYF.

The sample holds many counts of this clonotype. The chain employs TRBV27 and TRBJ1-2, with D uncertain. From germline, CDR1 is MNHEY and CDR2 SMNVEV (reference sequence). V was trimmed by 6 bases and J by 8 bases, leaving 19 bases between them. The CDR3 loop spans 14 amino acids. The CDR3 spells CASRTQESFHGYTF. CDR3 bases: TGTGCCAGCAGGACTCAGGAATCGTTCCACGGCTACACCTTC.